This T cell receptor (beta chain) was recovered during a study of blood T cell repertoires in COVID-19. Study-wide context: Acute-phase and convalescent COVID-19 samples originated in the United States, Italy and Spain. T cells, B-cell-depleted T cells, or PBMCs provided the cDNA or gDNA that served as material.

Authors' methods: The authors estimated nucleated cell counts from reference gene primer amplification. TCRdb's table, derived via immunoSEQ multiplex PCR, lists solely in-frame clones and lacks some. V and J calls plus clone size are reproduced from that table; the DNA served to infer D and trimming. The table records fewer than 55,000 clones, around 68% of them present only once. Germline CDR1 reads SNHLY; CDR2 reads FYNNEI. Trimming took off 5 bases at V and 0 bases at J, with 11 bases between the two ends. This CDR3 comprises 15 residues. This clonotype was sampled from a woman in her 70s with acute or convalescent COVID-19. The genes are TRBV2 and TRBJ1-3; D is possibly TRBD1 (5 bases). The sample comprised peripheral blood. The CDR3 nucleotides read TGTGCCAGCAGTCAACAAGGGGTCTCTGGAAACACCATATATTTT. Translated: CASSQQGVSGNTIYF.